There are a few counts of the clone carrying this T cell receptor (beta chain). This entry comes from a study of T cells after posttransplantation cyclophosphamide. Sequencing used immunoSEQ multiplex PCR; TCRdb keeps in-frame clones, though not all of them. The table includes tens of thousands of clones, around 93% detected once. This sequence was found in a woman younger than 45 in good health and a related stem cell transplant donor. The sample comprised PBMCs.

CDR3 region: CASSAGEGGLPETQYF. Written as DNA, the CDR3 is TGTGCCAGCAGCGCCGGAGAGGGGGGCTTGCCGGAGACCCAGTACTTC. The genes are TRBV9 and TRBJ2-5; D may match TRBD1 or TRBD2 (6 bases each). The V end lost 3 bases, the J end lost 5 bases, and 20 bases lay between the germline ends. Germline V gives CDR1 SGDLS, CDR2 YYNGEE. The CDR3 is made up of 16 amino acids.